This TCR beta chain was sequenced in a study of T cells after yellow fever vaccination. Study information: Fractions of low cell number were prepared using SMART-Seq v4 Ultra Low Input.

Study-level results: The booster response re-showed most primary clones: roughly 97% CD4, approximately 90% CD8.

V shed 4 bases and J shed 1 base, with 5 bases lying between them. CDR1 is DFQATT, CDR2 SNEGSKA, per germline (reference sequence). This CDR3 spans 13 amino acids. One entry per CDR3 protein results from TCRdb running MiXCR on the 5' RACE reads. The table has 450,000 to 550,000 distinct CDR3 sequences, roughly a fifth seen once; the top ten hold about 16%. With regard to this clonotype: Its antigen is not identified.

The sample consisted of PBMCs, taken about 20 days after the first yellow fever vaccination. The V call is TRBV20-1, the J call TRBJ1-6; D uncertain. The sequence came from a man between 18 and 29 years old who received the YFV17D yellow fever vaccine. CDR3 in amino acids: CSAKQSYNSPLHF. The CDR3 coding sequence is TGCAGTGCTAAACAGTCCTATAATTCACCCCTCCACTTT.